Given below is one T cell receptor beta chain in context. Its antigen is undetermined. Built from TCR beta cDNA, the libraries had unique molecular identifiers in them. A single record per CDR3 protein comes from TCRdb applying MiXCR to the PCR reads. The sample includes hundreds of thousands of distinct CDR3 sequences, roughly 50% seen only once; the top ten take about 4.8%. The sample belongs to a study of post-analysis software for immune sequencing data. Germline CDR1 is SGHRS and CDR2 is YFSETQ. The CDR3 runs 14 residues. After removal of 4 bases from V and 0 bases from J, the junction contained 4 bases not matched to a gene. General study points: Patients used about 5 TRBV segments, including TRBV5-6, TRBV5-1 and TRBV20-1, more often than controls.

The chain is built from TRBV5-1 and TRBJ2-7, with TRBD1 identical over 7 bases. The receptor was derived from a girl aged 5 to 17 with multiple sclerosis. The sample consisted of blood. In DNA form, the CDR3 reads TGCGCCAGCAGCACCGGGGACAGCTCCTACGAGCAGTACTTC. Translation: CASSTGDSSYEQYF.